This TCR beta chain was observed in a study of blood T cell repertoires in COVID-19. Study context: From the United States, Italy and Spain came samples of acute and convalescent COVID-19. The analysed material was cDNA or gDNA that came from T cells, B-cell-depleted T cells, or PBMCs.

In the authors' workflow: Amplification from reference gene primers served as the basis for estimated nucleated cell counts. The method was immunoSEQ multiplex PCR; TCRdb's version includes in-frame clones alone and lacks a portion of them. V, J and clone size are those of that table, while D and trimming were read from the DNA. The data show 85,000 to 95,000 clones, over 75% seen once. CDR3 length equals 18 residues. Germline values: CDR1 MNHEY, CDR2 SMNVEV (reference sequence). Losses at the gene ends were 2 bases for V and 2 bases for J; bases not matched to a gene: 12. Sequenced material: peripheral blood. This receptor was obtained from a human donor with acute or convalescent COVID-19. The donor label of this sample is uncertain. V and J are TRBV27 and TRBJ2-3; 8 bases map to TRBD1. The chain's CDR3 is CASSLSPTGASYTDTQYF. CDR3 in DNA: TGTGCCAGCAGTTTAAGCCCGACAGGGGCCTCTTACACAGATACGCAGTATTTT.